The clone carrying this T cell receptor beta chain was observed many times. CDR1 SGHAT and CDR2 FQNNGV come from the germline V gene. This CDR3 has 15 amino acids. Trimming left V 4 bases short and J 2 bases short, with 12 bases between. Time point reported: newly diagnosed GD, antithyroid drugs for less than 3 months. Following extraction of RNA from PBMCs, that RNA was used to make the TCR library. This entry is derived from a study of regulatory T cells in long-lasting Graves disease. Relying on iRepertoire HTBI primers and Arm-PCR of CDR3 regions, the team built TCR beta libraries. TCRdb fed the multiplex PCR reads into MiXCR, producing one record per CDR3 protein. The sample shows about 540,000 distinct CDR3 sequences, about 13% of them seen only once. Separately, the same data were catalogued under a study of T cells in Graves' hyperthyroidism and ophthalmopathy.

The genes are TRBV11-2 and TRBJ1-5; TRBD1 might be the D (5 bases). The material was peripheral blood mononuclear cells (PBMCs), obtained at new diagnosis, from a patient treated with antithyroid drugs. The clonotype was recovered from a man younger than 45 with Graves disease. DNA of the CDR3: TGTGCCAGCAGCTCCTCCCCGGGACGCAATCAGCCCCAGCATTTT. It specifies CASSSSPGRNQPQHF. The full variable domain, with the rest looked up from reference TRBV11-2 and TRBJ1-5, is EAGVAQSPRYKIIEKRQSVAFWCNPISGHATLYWYQQILGQGPKLLIQFQNNGVVDDSQLPKDRFSAERLKGVDSTLKIQPAKLEDSAVYLCASSSSPGRNQPQHFGDGTRLSIL.